These T cell receptor beta chains were read from a single sample in a study of T cell responses to AZD1222 COVID-19 vaccine. The table came from immunoSEQ multiplex PCR; TCRdb's copy has only in-frame clones and leaves some out. The sample contains 100,000 to 150,000 clones, roughly nine tenths of which appear only once. The specimen was peripheral blood, collected on day 0 of AZD1222 vaccination. These receptors all come from an adult in good health. The CDR3 runs from the conserved cysteine through the conserved F or W. D genes are given only for firm matches. A clone size is listed for some rows: how often the clone was seen (once, few, many), or a class if it is expanded.

d_call: -; v_call: TRBV5-1; clone_size: once; cdr3_length: 13; j_call: TRBJ2-3; cdr3_aa: CASRLVPTDTQYF; cdr3_nt: TGCGCCAGCAGGTTGGTGCCCACAGATACGCAGTATTTT
d_call: -; v_call: TRBV29-1; clone_size: -; cdr3_length: 13; j_call: TRBJ1-5; cdr3_aa: CSVQRQAGQPQHF; cdr3_nt: TGCAGCGTTCAAAGACAGGCGGGACAGCCCCAGCATTTT
d_call: TRBD1; v_call: TRBV2; clone_size: -; cdr3_length: 16; j_call: TRBJ2-1; cdr3_aa: CASSGALGQGVNEQFF; cdr3_nt: TGTGCCAGCAGTGGAGCGTTGGGACAGGGGGTAAATGAGCAGTTCTTC
d_call: TRBD2; v_call: TRBV18; clone_size: -; cdr3_length: 19; j_call: TRBJ2-1; cdr3_aa: CASSPPTSGGLADYNEQFF; cdr3_nt: TGTGCCAGCTCACCCCCAACTAGCGGGGGGCTCGCGGACTACAATGAGCAGTTCTTC
d_call: -; v_call: TRBV5-1; clone_size: -; cdr3_length: 16; j_call: TRBJ2-7; cdr3_aa: CASSLFEGMGGYEQYF; cdr3_nt: TGCGCCAGCAGCTTGTTTGAGGGGATGGGTGGCTACGAGCAGTACTTC
d_call: -; v_call: TRBV28; clone_size: once; cdr3_length: 13; j_call: TRBJ1-1; cdr3_aa: CASKSHMNTEAFF; cdr3_nt: TGTGCCAGCAAGAGTCACATGAACACTGAAGCTTTCTTT
d_call: TRBD1; v_call: TRBV6-2/TRBV6-3; clone_size: -; cdr3_length: 15; j_call: TRBJ1-1; cdr3_aa: CASSYSRTGEAEAFF; cdr3_nt: TGTGCCAGCAGTTACTCCAGGACAGGGGAGGCTGAAGCTTTCTTT
d_call: -; v_call: TRBV2; clone_size: -; cdr3_length: 11; j_call: TRBJ1-2; cdr3_aa: CASRQNYGYTF; cdr3_nt: TGTGCCAGTCGACAAAACTATGGCTACACCTTC
d_call: -; v_call: TRBV6-2/TRBV6-3; clone_size: once; cdr3_length: 15; j_call: TRBJ2-1; cdr3_aa: CASSSTGAFYNEQFF; cdr3_nt: TGTGCCAGCAGTTCTACAGGTGCCTTCTACAATGAGCAGTTCTTC
d_call: TRBD1; v_call: TRBV5-1; clone_size: -; cdr3_length: 13; j_call: TRBJ1-4; cdr3_aa: CASTTGEGEKLFF; cdr3_nt: TGCGCCAGCACGACAGGGGAAGGAGAAAAACTGTTTTTT
d_call: -; v_call: TRBV5-6; clone_size: -; cdr3_length: 16; j_call: TRBJ2-7; cdr3_aa: CASSSGGTSNRYEQYF; cdr3_nt: TGTGCCAGCAGCTCGGGTGGGACCTCAAACCGCTACGAGCAGTACTTC
d_call: TRBD1; v_call: TRBV7-2; clone_size: few; cdr3_length: 14; j_call: TRBJ1-2; cdr3_aa: CASSSHRGPYGYTF; cdr3_nt: TGTGCCAGCAGCTCACACAGGGGTCCCTATGGCTACACCTTC
d_call: TRBD1; v_call: TRBV2; clone_size: -; cdr3_length: 13; j_call: TRBJ2-1; cdr3_aa: CASVGQGRNEQFF; cdr3_nt: TGTGCCAGCGTAGGACAGGGCCGTAATGAGCAGTTCTTC
d_call: -; v_call: TRBV9; clone_size: few; cdr3_length: 12; j_call: TRBJ2-3; cdr3_aa: CASSRDSTATYF; cdr3_nt: TGTGCCAGCAGCCGGGACTCCACGGCCACGTATTTT
d_call: -; v_call: TRBV5-1; clone_size: -; cdr3_length: 15; j_call: TRBJ2-5; cdr3_aa: CASSLDGAGLETQYF; cdr3_nt: TGCGCCAGCAGCTTGGACGGGGCGGGACTAGAGACCCAGTACTTC